The 13 T cell receptor beta chains listed next were all sequenced from one sample in a study of shared clonotypes between healthy human individuals. The repertoire was sequenced with immunoSEQ multiplex PCR; TCRdb's copy has only in-frame clones and lacks some. The data hold approximately 1.5 million clones, with 95% to 99% observed a single time. Material: naive CD4+ T cells sorted from blood. Subset defined: CD45RA+ positively selected. The receptor set was obtained from a man aged 30 to 45 in good health.

The CDR3, as DNA: TGTGCCAGCAGTGAAACGCCATTTCAGCCCCAGCATTTT. Encoded protein: CASSETPFQPQHF. This chain links TRBV6-1 with TRBJ1-5, with D hard to call. V lost 2 bases and J 6 bases, leaving 8 bases between the germline ends. CDR1 MNHNS and CDR2 SASEGT come from the germline V gene. CDR3 length: 13 amino acids.

The chain is built from TRBV28 and TRBJ1-5, with D possibly TRBD1 on 5 matching bases. Germline V gene lookup returns CDR1 MDHEN and CDR2 SYDVKM. V dropped 3 bases and J dropped 2 bases, with 11 bases sitting between them. This CDR3 is built from 15 residues. CDR3 in DNA: TGTGCCAGCAGTTTGGGGGGAACGGGCAATCAGCCCCAGCATTTT. The encoded protein is CASSLGGTGNQPQHF.

The CDR3 reads CASSASTDTQYF. CDR3 sequence (DNA): TGCGCCAGCAGTGCGTCCACAGATACGCAGTATTTT. V is TRBV10-2 and J is TRBJ2-3; D is unresolved. Trimming shortened V by 4 bases and J by 2 bases, and 4 bases separated the two germline ends. The CDR3 loop spans 12 amino acids. From germline, CDR1 is WSHSY and CDR2 SAAADI.

The CDR3 region has the DNA TGTGCCACCCGGCTTTCGGGGGACGTCCCCGAGCAGTACTTC. This encodes CATRLSGDVPEQYF. The chain links TRBV28 to TRBJ2-7; D perhaps matches TRBD2 (6 bases). CDR1 is MDHEN and CDR2 is SYDVKM in the germline V gene. There are 14 residues in the CDR3. Trimming cost V 10 bases and J 6 bases, with 22 bases left between them.

V gene TRBV20-1 combines with J gene TRBJ2-5; D is tentatively TRBD1 or TRBD2 (5 bases each). The germline V and J ends were trimmed by 4 bases and 5 bases, with 8 bases remaining between them. Per germline, CDR1 DFQATT and CDR2 SNEGSKA (reference sequence). This CDR3 has 11 amino acids. This CDR3 reads CSAKWGETQYF. Written as DNA, the CDR3 is TGCAGTGCTAAGTGGGGGGAGACCCAGTACTTC.

The rearrangement joins TRBV10-3 to TRBJ2-2; no clear D. Germline V gene sequence: CDR1 ENHRY, CDR2 SYGVKD. V gave up 7 bases and J gave up 4 bases, with 13 bases separating them. The CDR3 is made up of 14 amino acids. CDR3 sequence reads: CAITRGGVTGELFF. DNA of the CDR3: TGTGCCATCACCCGCGGTGGGGTCACCGGGGAGCTGTTTTTT.

The CDR3 is CASSASGGYTEAFF. The CDR3 DNA sequence: TGTGCCAGCAGCGCGAGTGGTGGATACACTGAAGCTTTCTTT. The chain couples TRBV11-2 to TRBJ1-1, with D uncertain. Germline V gene lookup returns CDR1 SGHAT and CDR2 FQNNGV. V shed 5 bases and J shed 3 bases, with 13 bases lying between them. CDR3 size: 14 residues.

V gene TRBV23-1 combines with J gene TRBJ1-5, with a tentative D call TRBD1 (5 bases). TRBV23-1 is classed as an ORF, of uncertain function. This CDR3 comprises 15 residues. The V end lost 0 bases, the J end lost 7 bases, and 13 bases lay between the germline ends. DNA of the CDR3: TGCGCCAGCAGTCAATCGCGAGCTTACAGGCAGCCCCAGCATTTT. It encodes CASSQSRAYRQPQHF.

V is TRBV6-5 and J is TRBJ1-2, with no clear D. This CDR3 comprises 13 residues. Germline loops: CDR1 MNHEY, CDR2 SVGAGI. Trimming stripped 0 bases from V and 4 bases from J, with 6 bases between. The CDR3 DNA reads as TGTGCCAGCAGTTACTCGCGGTTCTATGGCTACACCTTC. Its protein product is CASSYSRFYGYTF.

The chain links TRBV30 to TRBJ1-5, with TRBD1 identical over 7 bases. The CDR3 loop spans 15 amino acids. Trimming removed 0 bases from V and 5 bases from J; junction bases left unmatched: 7. In germline, CDR1 is GTSNPN, CDR2 SVGIG (reference sequence). This CDR3 reads CAWSVLGTADQPQHF. CDR3 nucleotides: TGTGCCTGGAGTGTACTGGGGACAGCCGATCAGCCCCAGCATTTT.

The gene calls are TRBV2 and TRBJ1-5; tentative D call: TRBD1 (5 bases). The CDR3 is made up of 15 amino acids. Trimming removed 4 bases from V and 6 bases from J, with 16 bases in between. Germline V gene sequence: CDR1 SNHLY, CDR2 FYNNEI. The CDR3 is CASSASGSGFQPQHF. Here the CDR3 DNA reads TGTGCCAGCAGTGCGTCAGGGTCAGGTTTTCAGCCCCAGCATTTT. The full variable domain, its missing parts supplied by reference TRBV2 and TRBJ1-5, is EPEVTQTPSHQVTQMGQEVILRCVPISNHLYFYWYRQILGQKVEFLVSFYNNEISEKSEIFDDQFSVERPDGSNFTLKIRSTKLEDSAMYFCASSASGSGFQPQHFGDGTRLSIL.

The chain couples TRBV19 to TRBJ2-3, with 10 positions matching TRBD2. The CDR3 extends over 15 amino acids. Germline assignment: CDR1 LNHDA and CDR2 SQIVND (reference sequence). V was pared by 4 bases and J by 5 bases, with 6 bases of the junction left unmatched. For the CDR3, the DNA is TGTGCCAGTAGTAGAGCGGGAGGGTCTATAGATACGCAGTATTTT. It specifies CASSRAGGSIDTQYF.

The chain carries TRBV10-2 and TRBJ2-7; D tentatively fits TRBD1 or TRBD2 (5 bases each). In germline, CDR1 is WSHSY, CDR2 SAAADI. The CDR3 contains 12 residues. V was clipped by 6 bases and J by 4 bases, with 10 bases between them. For the CDR3, the DNA is TGCGCCAGCAGCTTTGGGGGTTACGAGCAGTACTTC. Translation: CASSFGGYEQYF.